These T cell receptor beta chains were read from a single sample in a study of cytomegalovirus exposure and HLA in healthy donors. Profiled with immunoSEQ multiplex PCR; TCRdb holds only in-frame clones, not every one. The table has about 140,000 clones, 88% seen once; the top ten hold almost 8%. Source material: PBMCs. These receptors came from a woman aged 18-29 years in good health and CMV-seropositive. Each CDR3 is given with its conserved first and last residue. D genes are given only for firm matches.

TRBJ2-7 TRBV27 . TGTGCCAGCAGGCCCGGGTATTCCGCTAATTACGAGCAGTACTTC CASRPGYSANYEQYF
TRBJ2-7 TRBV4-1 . TGCGCCAGCAGCCAAGTAGTCCAGGGAAACTACGAGCAGTACTTC CASSQVVQGNYEQYF
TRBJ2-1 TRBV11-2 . TGTGCCAGCAGCTTAGAGTTTGGCTTCTACAATGAGCAGTTCTTC CASSLEFGFYNEQFF
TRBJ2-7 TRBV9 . TGTGCCAGCAGCGTATCAGGGAGGAACTACGAGCAGTACTTC CASSVSGRNYEQYF
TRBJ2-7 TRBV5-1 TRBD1 TGCGCCAGCAGGTCGGACAGGTCCTACGAGCAGTACTTC CASRSDRSYEQYF
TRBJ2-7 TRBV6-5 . TGTGCCAGCAGTTATTATTTCTCGAGTTCCTACGAGCAGTACTTC CASSYYFSSSYEQYF
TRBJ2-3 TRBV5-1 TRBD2 TGCGCCAGCGGTAAACTAGCGGGGGCGCAAGATACGCAGTATTTT CASGKLAGAQDTQYF
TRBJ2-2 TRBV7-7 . TGTGCTAGCAGCTTAGGAGCGAACACCGGGGAGCTGTTTTTT CASSLGANTGELFF
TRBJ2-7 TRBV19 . TGTGCCAGTAGTATAGGCCCAGTCTACGAGCAGTACTTC CASSIGPVYEQYF
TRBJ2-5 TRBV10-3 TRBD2 TGTGCGTCAGGACTAGCGGACCAAGAGACCCAGTACTTC CASGLADQETQYF
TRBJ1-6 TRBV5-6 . TGTGCCAGCAGCCATAACGCTCGGGGGTTAGGCTATAATTCACCCCTCCACTTT CASSHNARGLGYNSPLHF
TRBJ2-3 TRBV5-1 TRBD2 TGCGCCAGCGCTAGCGGGGGGACACGCACAGATACGCAGTATTTT CASASGGTRTDTQYF
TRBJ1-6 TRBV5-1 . TGCGCCAGCAGCTTGGGGGAACAGGGATTAAATTCACCCCTCCACTTT CASSLGEQGLNSPLHF
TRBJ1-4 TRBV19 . TGTGCCAGTAGGCGAGATGAAAAACTGTTTTTT CASRRDEKLFF